This T cell receptor (beta chain) is from a study of cytomegalovirus exposure and HLA in healthy donors. Vbeta (60) and Jbeta (13) primers were used in the PCR. Measured with immunoSEQ multiplex PCR; TCRdb has only the in-frame clones, and not every one. The sample includes about 180,000 clones, approximately 73% of them seen just once. Notes on this clone: Antigen specificity is unknown.

Study-wide results and caveats: Reportedly, diagnosis of cytomegalovirus status by the classifier showed high specificity and sensitivity. In a later analysis, compared with equally common non-associated chains, HLA-associated beta chains were more expanded.

The germline V gene has CDR1 MDHEN and CDR2 SYDVKM. The junction had 6 bases not matched to a gene; V was cut back by 3 bases and J by 8 bases. The CDR3 is made up of 14 amino acids. The rearrangement joins TRBV28 to TRBJ1-4; 7 bases align to TRBD1. Sample: PBMCs. This sequence originates from a woman aged 25 to 45 in good health and CMV-seropositive. CDR3 region: CASSFRQGGEKLFF. The CDR3 DNA is TGTGCCAGCAGTTTCCGACAGGGCGGCGAAAAACTGTTTTTT.